The 14 T cell receptor beta chains in this list originate from one sample, sequenced in a study of OX40 agonist ivuxolimab in advanced cancers. The receptor library was made with the immunoSEQ multiplex PCR assay. Here the immuneACCESS table is served through TCRdb, limited to in-frame sequences with V and J called. Missing clones are a known gap in these copies; in checked studies unresolved V genes cover under half, and the rest lacks a known reason. The table for this sample lists around 140,000 clones; 90% of them were counted only once. The ten largest clones add up to approximately 1% of the sample. Sequencing was performed on CD4+ or CD8+ T cells sorted from blood, taken in a trial of the OX40 agonist ivuxolimab. Receptors originate from an adult with an advanced solid tumor such as melanoma, head and neck, liver or kidney cancer.

The chain links TRBV10-3 to TRBJ2-1; 8 nucleotides line up with TRBD2. Germline V gene data show CDR1 as ENHRY and CDR2 as SYGVKD. J gave up 8 bases and V 8 bases, and 8 bases lay outside the gene matches. The CDR3 extends over 13 amino acids. The CDR3 DNA follows: TGTGCCATCGAAGCGGGAGACGCGGATGAGCAGTTCTTC. It is translated as CAIEAGDADEQFF.

The chain joins TRBV7-3 to TRBJ1-1, with 8 nucleotides matching TRBD1. Germline lookup yields CDR1 SGHTA and CDR2 FQGTGA. V shed 5 bases and J 0 bases; nucleotides not matched to a gene: 5. This CDR3 contains 15 residues. The CDR3 nucleotides read TGTGCCAGCAGCATCACAGGGGGGATGAACACTGAAGCTTTCTTT. Its translation: CASSITGGMNTEAFF.

V is TRBV28 and J is TRBJ2-1; D call uncertain. There are 10 residues in the CDR3. Looked up from germline, CDR1 is MDHEN and CDR2 is SYDVKM. Trimming stripped 10 bases from V and 8 bases from J, with 9 bases between. The CDR3 coding sequence is TGTGCCACCGCTTCCCATGAGCAGTTCTTC. It specifies CATASHEQFF. Combining the CDR3 with reference TRBV28 and TRBJ2-1 gives the whole variable domain DVKVTQSSRYLVKRTGEKVFLECVQDMDHENMFWYRQDPGLGLRLIYFSYDVKMKEKGDIPEGYSVSREKKERFSLILESASTNQTSMYLCATASHEQFFGPGTRLTVL.

The CDR3 sequence: CASTAVGGTNEKLFF. CDR3 bases: TGTGCCAGCACGGCGGTAGGCGGAACTAATGAAAAACTGTTTTTT. V gene TRBV28 combines with J gene TRBJ1-4; D is undetermined. V dropped 7 bases and J dropped 1 base, with 13 bases sitting between them. The CDR3 loop spans 15 amino acids. CDR1 and CDR2 (germline): MDHEN, SYDVKM. The full variable domain, with the rest looked up from reference TRBV28 and TRBJ1-4, is DVKVTQSSRYLVKRTGEKVFLECVQDMDHENMFWYRQDPGLGLRLIYFSYDVKMKEKGDIPEGYSVSREKKERFSLILESASTNQTSMYLCASTAVGGTNEKLFFGSGTQLSVL.

The chain carries TRBV5-5 and TRBJ2-7, with 11 bases matching TRBD1. From germline, CDR1 is SGHKS and CDR2 YYEKEE (reference sequence). The V and J ends lost 5 bases and 3 bases, in that order; junction bases with no gene match: 4. CDR3 length: 14 amino acids. This CDR3 reads CASRSGTGGYEQYF. As DNA, the CDR3 is TGTGCCAGCAGGTCGGGGACAGGGGGCTACGAGCAGTACTTC.

This clone occurred once. This chain connects TRBV5-1 to TRBJ2-1; 11 bases fit TRBD2. Germline V gives CDR1 SGHRS, CDR2 YFSETQ. CDR3 length: 16 amino acids. V was clipped by 3 bases and J by 7 bases; unmatched bases: 9. CDR3 protein: CASSSELAGGRNEQFF. The CDR3 DNA follows: TGCGCCAGCAGCTCCGAATTAGCGGGAGGGCGGAATGAGCAGTTCTTC.

This clone was recorded once. V usage is TRBV19 and J usage is TRBJ2-1; D may be TRBD2 (6 bases). This CDR3 region has 16 residues. Germline V CDR1 and CDR2: LNHDA, SQIVND (reference sequence). V was pared by 3 bases and J by 0 bases, with 12 bases between. The CDR3 protein is CASSMWRGSSYNEQFF. CDR3 sequence (DNA): TGTGCCAGTAGTATGTGGCGGGGAAGCTCCTACAATGAGCAGTTCTTC.

V and J are TRBV27 and TRBJ2-1, with a possible D match to TRBD2 (5 bases). The CDR3 has 12 amino acids. Germline CDR1 and CDR2: MNHEY and SMNVEV (reference sequence). V was cut by 5 bases and J by 8 bases, with 10 bases left in between. CDR3 sequence reads: CASSGISDEQFF. The CDR3 nucleotides read TGTGCCAGCAGTGGAATTAGCGATGAGCAGTTCTTC.

This chain joins TRBV19 and TRBJ2-1; D is possibly TRBD1 or TRBD2 (6 bases each). Germline CDR1 reads LNHDA; CDR2 reads SQIVND (reference sequence). This CDR3 is built from 14 residues. The V gene lost 3 bases and the J gene lost 6 bases, with 12 bases spanning the gap. CDR3 protein: CASSMSGGGNEQFF. DNA of the CDR3: TGTGCCAGTAGTATGAGCGGAGGGGGCAATGAGCAGTTCTTC.

J is TRBJ2-2 and V is TRBV10-3; 9 bases match TRBD1. CDR1 ENHRY and CDR2 SYGVKD come from the germline V gene. J lost 4 bases, V lost 2 bases, and 5 bases had no gene match. The CDR3 sequence is 16 residues long. For the CDR3, the DNA is TGTGCCATCAGTGAGGGGAGACAGGGGGGCACCGGGGAGCTGTTTTTT. Its translation: CAISEGRQGGTGELFF.

The chain is built from TRBV19 and TRBJ2-7; possibly TRBD1 or TRBD2 for D (5 bases each). Trimming left V 3 bases short and J 0 bases short, with 21 bases between. From germline, CDR1 is LNHDA and CDR2 SQIVND (reference sequence). The CDR3 is 18 amino acids. CDR3: CASSMWDLYGSSSYEQYF. The CDR3 DNA follows: TGTGCCAGTAGTATGTGGGACCTGTATGGATCGAGCTCCTACGAGCAGTACTTC.

This chain links TRBV6-5 with TRBJ2-7; D possibly corresponds to TRBD1 (5 bases). Germline CDR1 reads MNHEY; CDR2 reads SVGAGI. The CDR3 consists of 16 residues. Trimming cost V 2 bases and J 7 bases, with 21 bases left between them. The CDR3 reads CASSYSRTTPPGEQYF. The CDR3 DNA reads TGTGCCAGCAGTTACAGCCGGACAACACCGCCCGGGGAGCAGTACTTC.

The rearrangement uses TRBV10-2 and TRBJ1-2; D is possibly TRBD1 (5 bases). The V end was cut by 6 bases, the J end by 2 bases, with 13 bases between. This CDR3 spans 14 amino acids. Germline V gene sequence: CDR1 WSHSY, CDR2 SAAADI. Written as DNA, the CDR3 is TGCGCCAGCAGGCCTCCAGGGTACAACTATGGCTACACCTTC. It is translated as CASRPPGYNYGYTF.

This chain joins TRBV12-5 and TRBJ2-1; D perhaps matches TRBD2 (5 bases). This CDR3 spans 14 amino acids. V lost 1 base and J lost 9, with 13 bases in between. Germline loops: CDR1 LGHNT, CDR2 FRNRAP. For the CDR3, the DNA is TGTGCTAGTGGTTTGGGCCCTGAGGGCGGTGAGCAGTTCTTC. This encodes CASGLGPEGGEQFF.